This is a list of T cell receptor beta chains from one sample in a study of T cell responses to AZD1222 COVID-19 vaccine. Sequencing used immunoSEQ multiplex PCR; TCRdb keeps in-frame clones, though not all of them. The sample contains 120,000 or so clones, about 92% of which appear only once. The sequencing used peripheral blood, collected on day 0 of MenACWY control vaccination. Receptor source: an adult in good health. The CDR3 runs from the conserved cysteine through the conserved F or W. Each record gives: V gene, D gene, J gene, clone size, CDR3 protein, CDR3 DNA. The D gene is left open where the match is weak. For some rows the clone size is stated as once, few or many, or as a class when expanded; others skip it.

V: TRBV7-3; D: -; J: TRBJ2-1; size: once; CDR3: CASSLTRGYNEQFF; DNA: TGTGCCAGCAGCTTAACGCGGGGTTACAATGAGCAGTTCTTC
V: TRBV28; D: TRBD2; J: TRBJ2-3; size: -; CDR3: CASSGMTSGGTDTQYF; DNA: TGTGCCAGCAGCGGAATGACTAGCGGGGGCACAGATACGCAGTATTTT
V: TRBV7-9; D: TRBD2; J: TRBJ2-2; size: -; CDR3: CASSLKPLGGGTNTGELFF; DNA: TGTGCCAGCAGCTTAAAGCCGCTGGGCGGGGGGACGAACACCGGGGAGCTGTTTTTT
V: TRBV7-9; D: -; J: TRBJ1-1; size: -; CDR3: CASSLGTENTEAFF; DNA: TGTGCCAGCAGCTTAGGAACAGAGAACACTGAAGCTTTCTTT
V: TRBV5-5; D: TRBD1; J: TRBJ1-1; size: -; CDR3: CASSPGPGTGNTEAFF; DNA: TGTGCCAGCAGCCCAGGTCCCGGGACAGGGAACACTGAAGCTTTCTTT
V: TRBV7-3; D: -; J: TRBJ2-1; size: -; CDR3: CASSPLGGYVNEQFF; DNA: TGTGCCAGCAGCCCACTTGGTGGTTATGTCAATGAGCAGTTCTTC
V: TRBV19; D: TRBD1; J: TRBJ2-3; size: -; CDR3: CASRWTGRDTQYF; DNA: TGTGCCAGTAGATGGACAGGGAGGGATACGCAGTATTTT
V: TRBV19; D: TRBD2; J: TRBJ2-1; size: -; CDR3: CASSIGLAGGYNEQFF; DNA: TGTGCCAGTAGTATCGGACTAGCGGGAGGATACAATGAGCAGTTCTTC
V: TRBV6-5; D: TRBD1; J: TRBJ1-2; size: -; CDR3: CASRNTGGGNYGYTF; DNA: TGTGCCAGCAGAAACACAGGGGGTGGGAACTATGGCTACACCTTC
V: TRBV7-9; D: TRBD2; J: TRBJ2-7; size: once; CDR3: CASSSLAGTYEQYF; DNA: TGTGCCAGCAGCTCACTAGCGGGAACCTACGAGCAGTACTTC
V: TRBV28; D: TRBD1; J: TRBJ2-5; size: -; CDR3: CASSPRTGWETQYF; DNA: TGTGCCAGCAGTCCCCGGACAGGATGGGAGACCCAGTACTTC
V: TRBV7-9; D: TRBD1; J: TRBJ1-4; size: -; CDR3: CASSPRDSPNEKLFF; DNA: TGTGCCAGCAGCCCCCGGGACAGCCCAAATGAAAAACTGTTTTTT
V: TRBV19; D: -; J: TRBJ2-1; size: once; CDR3: CASSIIGPNTYNEQFF; DNA: TGTGCCAGTAGTATAATTGGACCAAACACCTACAATGAGCAGTTCTTC
V: TRBV7-8; D: -; J: TRBJ1-4; size: -; CDR3: CASSLARGGGHEKLFF; DNA: TGTGCCAGCAGCTTAGCCCGTGGAGGGGGTCATGAAAAACTGTTTTTT
V: TRBV3-1/TRBV3-2; D: TRBD2; J: TRBJ2-5; size: -; CDR3: CASSPYGLAGETQYF; DNA: TGTGCCAGCAGCCCCTATGGACTAGCGGGAGAGACCCAGTACTTC
V: TRBV28; D: -; J: TRBJ1-2; size: -; CDR3: CASRQSDGGYTF; DNA: TGTGCCAGCAGACAAAGCGACGGGGGCTACACCTTC
V: TRBV5-1; D: TRBD2; J: TRBJ2-7; size: -; CDR3: CASSSGPTSGMREQYF; DNA: TGCGCCAGCAGCTCCGGCCCGACTAGCGGGATGCGCGAGCAGTACTTC
V: TRBV19; D: -; J: TRBJ2-2; size: -; CDR3: CASSIDLIGFVPNTGELFF; DNA: TGTGCCAGTAGTATAGATCTTATAGGGTTTGTCCCCAACACCGGGGAGCTGTTTTTT
V: TRBV19; D: -; J: TRBJ2-5; size: -; CDR3: CASSNSVGGGETQYF; DNA: TGTGCCAGTAGTAATTCGGTGGGCGGTGGAGAGACCCAGTACTTC
V: TRBV18; D: -; J: TRBJ2-3; size: -; CDR3: CASSPSTDTQYF; DNA: TGTGCCAGCTCACCAAGCACAGATACGCAGTATTTT
V: TRBV28; D: TRBD1; J: TRBJ2-4; size: -; CDR3: CASSLTGEDLGKAKNIQYF; DNA: TGTGCCAGCAGTTTGACAGGGGAGGATTTAGGCAAAGCCAAAAACATTCAGTACTTC
V: TRBV7-3; D: TRBD2; J: TRBJ2-1; size: -; CDR3: CASSSLAGDNEQFF; DNA: TGTGCCAGCAGCTCGCTAGCGGGGGACAATGAGCAGTTCTTC
V: TRBV5-8; D: -; J: TRBJ2-4; size: -; CDR3: CASSFGILAKNIQYF; DNA: TGTGCCAGCAGCTTCGGAATACTAGCCAAAAACATTCAGTACTTC
V: TRBV6-5; D: -; J: TRBJ2-7; size: few; CDR3: CASGLDGSSYEQYF; DNA: TGTGCCAGCGGACTCGACGGGAGCTCCTACGAGCAGTACTTC
V: TRBV11-2; D: TRBD1; J: TRBJ1-2; size: -; CDR3: CASSLLDRVGYGYTF; DNA: TGTGCCAGCAGCCTACTGGACAGGGTTGGTTATGGCTACACCTTC
V: TRBV15; D: TRBD2; J: TRBJ2-1; size: -; CDR3: CATSPRTSGYNEQFF; DNA: TGTGCCACCAGCCCTAGGACTAGCGGGTACAATGAGCAGTTCTTC
V: TRBV10-2; D: -; J: TRBJ1-2; size: -; CDR3: CASTKGRSGDGYTF; DNA: TGCGCCAGCACCAAGGGCAGGTCAGGGGACGGCTACACCTTC
V: TRBV7-2; D: -; J: TRBJ2-6; size: -; CDR3: CASSPRTALGANVLTF; DNA: TGTGCCAGCAGCCCCCGGACAGCTTTGGGGGCCAACGTCCTGACTTTC
V: TRBV5-1; D: TRBD2; J: TRBJ2-2; size: -; CDR3: CASSWTSGGTGELFF; DNA: TGCGCCAGCAGCTGGACTAGCGGTGGGACCGGGGAGCTGTTTTTT
V: TRBV7-6; D: -; J: TRBJ2-7; size: -; CDR3: CASSSTRDYEQYF; DNA: TGTGCCAGCAGCTCCACCAGAGACTACGAGCAGTACTTC
V: TRBV15; D: -; J: TRBJ2-3; size: -; CDR3: CATSREVRTDTQYF; DNA: TGTGCCACCAGCAGAGAGGTACGAACAGATACGCAGTATTTT
V: TRBV7-6; D: -; J: TRBJ2-3; size: -; CDR3: CASSNTDTQYF; DNA: TGTGCCAGCAGTAACACAGATACGCAGTATTTT
V: TRBV19; D: -; J: TRBJ2-6; size: -; CDR3: CASSIWGTNVLTF; DNA: TGTGCCAGTAGTATATGGGGCACAAACGTCCTGACTTTC
V: TRBV4-2; D: -; J: TRBJ2-3; size: few; CDR3: CASSPSRAEITDTQYF; DNA: TGTGCCAGCAGCCCCAGTAGGGCGGAGATCACAGATACGCAGTATTTT
V: TRBV18; D: -; J: TRBJ2-3; size: -; CDR3: CASSPLRVTDTQYF; DNA: TGTGCCAGCTCACCACTACGGGTCACAGATACGCAGTATTTT
V: TRBV15; D: TRBD1; J: TRBJ2-3; size: once; CDR3: CATSPHLKRTGVADTQYF; DNA: TGTGCCACCAGTCCCCACCTTAAACGGACAGGGGTGGCAGATACGCAGTATTTT
V: TRBV27; D: TRBD1; J: TRBJ2-1; size: -; CDR3: CASSPLGQGYNEQFF; DNA: TGTGCCAGCAGTCCCCTCGGACAGGGTTACAATGAGCAGTTCTTC